This TCR beta chain derives from a study of blood T cells in healthy people across ages. Notes on this clonotype: The antigen is not known.

Then a second PCR, running roughly 7 to 12 cycles, was carried out with a sample-barcoded 5' primer and a J-beta primer mix. TCRdb ran MiXCR on the 5' RACE reads and lists one entry per CDR3 protein. The table includes about 1.4 million distinct CDR3 sequences, 59% detected once. Extraction of total RNA produced a minimum of 5 micrograms from each sample. V was clipped by 9 bases and J by 1 base, with 11 bases between them. The CDR3 runs 13 residues. Germline CDR1 reads SNHLY; CDR2 reads FYNNEI. General observations from the study: Because sorting was not performed, PBMCs prevented conclusive naive versus antigen-experienced comparison.

The chain employs TRBV2 and TRBJ2-3; the D gene is possibly TRBD1 (5 bases). The sequence came from a man between 18 and 29 years old in good health. The material sequenced was blood. The CDR3: CARQGMGTDTQYF. The CDR3 DNA sequence: TGTGCCAGGCAGGGAATGGGCACAGATACGCAGTATTTT.